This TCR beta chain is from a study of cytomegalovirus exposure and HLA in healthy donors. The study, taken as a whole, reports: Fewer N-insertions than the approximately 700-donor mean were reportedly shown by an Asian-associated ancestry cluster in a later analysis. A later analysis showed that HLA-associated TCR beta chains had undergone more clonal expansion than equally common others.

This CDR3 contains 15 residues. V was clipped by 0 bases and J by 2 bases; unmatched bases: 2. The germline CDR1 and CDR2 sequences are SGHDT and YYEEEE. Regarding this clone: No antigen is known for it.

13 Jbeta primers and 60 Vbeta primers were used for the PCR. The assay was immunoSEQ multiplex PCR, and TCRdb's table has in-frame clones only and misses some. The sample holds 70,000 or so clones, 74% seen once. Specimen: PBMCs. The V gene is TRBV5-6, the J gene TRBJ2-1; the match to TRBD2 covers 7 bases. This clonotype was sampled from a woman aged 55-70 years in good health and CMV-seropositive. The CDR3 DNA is TGTGCCAGCAGCTTGGGCGGGAGAACCTACAATGAGCAGTTCTTC. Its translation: CASSLGGRTYNEQFF. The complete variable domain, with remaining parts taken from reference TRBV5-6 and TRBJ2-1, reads DAGVTQSPTHLIKTRGQQVTLRCSPKSGHDTVSWYQQALGQGPQFIFQYYEEEERQRGNFPDRFSGHQFPNYSSELNVNALLLGDSALYLCASSLGGRTYNEQFFGPGTRLTVL.